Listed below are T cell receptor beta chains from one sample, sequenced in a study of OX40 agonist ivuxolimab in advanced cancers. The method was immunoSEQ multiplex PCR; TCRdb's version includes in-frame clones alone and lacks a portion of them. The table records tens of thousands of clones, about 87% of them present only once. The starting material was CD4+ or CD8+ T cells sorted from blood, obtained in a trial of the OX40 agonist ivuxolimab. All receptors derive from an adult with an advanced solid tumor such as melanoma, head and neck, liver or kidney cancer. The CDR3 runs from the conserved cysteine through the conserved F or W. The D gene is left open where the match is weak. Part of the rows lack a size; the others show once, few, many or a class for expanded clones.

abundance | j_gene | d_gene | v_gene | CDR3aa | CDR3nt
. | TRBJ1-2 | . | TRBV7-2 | CASSLERLGGYTF | TGTGCCAGCAGCTTAGAAAGACTAGGAGGCTACACCTTC
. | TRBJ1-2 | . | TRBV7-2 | CASSLGGANYGYTF | TGTGCCAGCAGCTTAGGGGGAGCTAACTATGGCTACACCTTC
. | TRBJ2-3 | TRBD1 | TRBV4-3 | CASSQHLQGAEDTQYF | TGCGCCAGCAGCCAGCACTTACAGGGGGCGGAAGATACGCAGTATTTT
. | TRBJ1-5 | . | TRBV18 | CASSRRGTNQPQHF | TGTGCCAGCTCACGCAGGGGTACCAATCAGCCCCAGCATTTT
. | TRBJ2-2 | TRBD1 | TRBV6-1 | CASAPRTGGTGELFF | TGTGCCAGCGCTCCACGGACAGGGGGAACCGGGGAGCTGTTTTTT
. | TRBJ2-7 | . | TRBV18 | CASSPKGTDEQYF | TGTGCCAGCTCACCAAAGGGCACCGACGAGCAGTACTTC
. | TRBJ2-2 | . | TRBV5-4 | CASSLNREFRGELFF | TGTGCCAGCAGCTTAAACAGGGAGTTCAGGGGGGAGCTGTTTTTT
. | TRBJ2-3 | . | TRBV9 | CASSGTYSGTTKADTQYF | TGTGCCAGCAGCGGAACCTACTCCGGGACCACGAAGGCAGATACGCAGTATTTT
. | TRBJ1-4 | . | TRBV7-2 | CASSRKGLGEKLFF | TGTGCCAGCAGCCGAAAAGGGTTGGGTGAAAAACTGTTTTTT
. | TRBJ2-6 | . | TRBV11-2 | CASSSRSSGANVLTF | TGTGCCAGCAGTTCTAGGAGCTCTGGGGCCAACGTCCTGACTTTC
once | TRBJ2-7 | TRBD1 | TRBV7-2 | CASSLDRGIYEQYF | TGTGCCAGCAGCTTGGACAGGGGGATATACGAGCAGTACTTC
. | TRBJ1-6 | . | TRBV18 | CASSPASLILDSPLHF | TGTGCCAGCTCACCAGCGTCATTAATTTTGGATTCACCCCTCCACTTT
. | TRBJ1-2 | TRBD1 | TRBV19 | CASSTPTGVDYGYTF | TGTGCCAGTAGTACTCCTACAGGGGTTGACTATGGCTACACCTTC
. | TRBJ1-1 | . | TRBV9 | CASSVGVGSAFF | TGTGCCAGCAGCGTAGGGGTGGGGTCGGCTTTCTTT
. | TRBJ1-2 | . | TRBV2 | CASSEMGSGYTF | TGTGCCAGCAGTGAAATGGGTTCTGGCTACACCTTC
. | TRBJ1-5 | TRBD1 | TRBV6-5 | CASSPYPGQGQHF | TGTGCCAGCAGTCCTTACCCGGGACAGGGCCAGCATTTT
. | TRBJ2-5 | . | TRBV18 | CASSPTGIQETQYF | TGTGCCAGCTCACCCACAGGGATCCAAGAGACCCAGTACTTC
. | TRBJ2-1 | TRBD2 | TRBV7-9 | CASSPRGGTYNEQFF | TGTGCCAGCAGCCCGCGGGGGGGAACCTACAATGAGCAGTTCTTC
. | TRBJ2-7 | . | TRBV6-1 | CASSEAGRGALYEQYF | TGTGCCAGCAGTGAAGCGGGCAGGGGGGCCCTATACGAGCAGTACTTC
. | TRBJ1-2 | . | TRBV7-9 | CASSLDGTGGGYTF | TGTGCCAGCAGCTTAGACGGTACGGGGGGAGGCTACACCTTC
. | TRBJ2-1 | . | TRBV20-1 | CSARQEQFF | TGCAGTGCTAGACAGGAGCAGTTCTTC
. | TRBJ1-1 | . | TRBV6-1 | CASSPGGQVNTEAFF | TGTGCCAGCAGTCCTGGCGGACAAGTGAACACTGAAGCTTTCTTT
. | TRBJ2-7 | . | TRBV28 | CASSLWDGNSYEQYF | TGTGCCAGCAGTTTATGGGACGGGAACTCCTACGAGCAGTACTTC
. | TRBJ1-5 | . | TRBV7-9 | CASSLRGNQPQHF | TGTGCCAGCAGCTTGAGGGGGAATCAGCCCCAGCATTTT
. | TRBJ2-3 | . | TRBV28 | CASSFNWADTQYF | TGTGCCAGCAGTTTCAATTGGGCAGATACGCAGTATTTT
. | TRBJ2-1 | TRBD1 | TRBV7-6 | CASSKDGTGGQTSRYNEQFF | TGTGCCAGCAGCAAAGACGGGACAGGGGGCCAGACTTCCCGGTACAATGAGCAGTTCTTC
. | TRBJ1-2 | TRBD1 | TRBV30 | CAWSGDSRENGYTF | TGTGCCTGGAGTGGGGACAGTAGAGAAAATGGCTACACCTTC
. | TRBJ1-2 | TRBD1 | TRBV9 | CASNEQGEGGYTF | TGTGCCAGCAACGAACAGGGGGAAGGAGGCTACACCTTC
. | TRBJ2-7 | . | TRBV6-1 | CASSAGGDYEQYF | TGTGCCAGCAGTGCGGGCGGTGACTACGAGCAGTACTTC
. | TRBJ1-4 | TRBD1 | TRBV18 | CASSLIGTGNEKLFF | TGTGCCAGCTCACTTATCGGGACAGGGAACGAAAAACTGTTTTTT
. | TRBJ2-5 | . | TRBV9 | CASSVDGRIEETQYF | TGTGCCAGCAGCGTAGATGGGCGGATAGAAGAGACCCAGTACTTC
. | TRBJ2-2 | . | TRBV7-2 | CASSLWADGELFF | TGTGCCAGCAGCTTGTGGGCTGACGGGGAGCTGTTTTTT
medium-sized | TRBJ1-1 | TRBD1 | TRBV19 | CASTPRDRYEAFF | TGTGCCAGTACCCCCAGGGACAGGTATGAAGCTTTCTTT
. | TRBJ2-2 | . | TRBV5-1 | CASSLSAGTVGAGELFF | TGCGCCAGCAGCTTATCGGCCGGGACGGTGGGTGCCGGGGAGCTGTTTTTT
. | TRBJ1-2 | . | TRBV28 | CASNIGGQTYGYTF | TGTGCCAGCAACATAGGGGGACAAACCTATGGCTACACCTTC
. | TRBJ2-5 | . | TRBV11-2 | CASSLDRSYHF | TGTGCCAGCAGCTTAGATAGAAGTTACCACTTC
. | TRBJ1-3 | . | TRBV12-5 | CASDLYGTGNTIYF | TGTGCTAGTGACTTGTATGGGACTGGAAACACCATATATTTT
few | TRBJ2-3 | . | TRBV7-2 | CASSLGQTVTDTQYF | TGTGCCAGCAGCTTAGGGCAGACGGTCACAGATACGCAGTATTTT
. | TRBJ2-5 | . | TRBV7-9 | CASSLEQQETQYF | TGTGCCAGCAGCTTAGAGCAACAAGAGACCCAGTACTTC
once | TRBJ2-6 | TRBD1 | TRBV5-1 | CASSLGTGSGANVLTF | TGCGCCAGCAGCTTGGGGACAGGCTCTGGGGCCAACGTCCTGACTTTC
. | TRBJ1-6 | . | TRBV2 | CASNERSYNSPLHF | TGTGCCAGCAACGAGAGGTCCTATAATTCACCCCTCCACTTT
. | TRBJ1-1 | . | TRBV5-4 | CASSLMSGTEAFF | TGTGCCAGCAGCTTAATGTCGGGAACTGAAGCTTTCTTT
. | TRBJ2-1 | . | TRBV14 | CASSQGGPHNEQFF | TGTGCCAGCAGCCAAGGGGGGCCCCACAATGAGCAGTTCTTC
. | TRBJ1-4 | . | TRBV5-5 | CASSFFRGNDEKLFF | TGTGCCAGCAGCTTTTTTAGGGGGAATGATGAAAAACTGTTTTTT
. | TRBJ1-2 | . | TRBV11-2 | CASSFTDSRPVGYTF | TGTGCCAGCAGCTTCACGGACAGCCGCCCGGTTGGCTACACCTTC